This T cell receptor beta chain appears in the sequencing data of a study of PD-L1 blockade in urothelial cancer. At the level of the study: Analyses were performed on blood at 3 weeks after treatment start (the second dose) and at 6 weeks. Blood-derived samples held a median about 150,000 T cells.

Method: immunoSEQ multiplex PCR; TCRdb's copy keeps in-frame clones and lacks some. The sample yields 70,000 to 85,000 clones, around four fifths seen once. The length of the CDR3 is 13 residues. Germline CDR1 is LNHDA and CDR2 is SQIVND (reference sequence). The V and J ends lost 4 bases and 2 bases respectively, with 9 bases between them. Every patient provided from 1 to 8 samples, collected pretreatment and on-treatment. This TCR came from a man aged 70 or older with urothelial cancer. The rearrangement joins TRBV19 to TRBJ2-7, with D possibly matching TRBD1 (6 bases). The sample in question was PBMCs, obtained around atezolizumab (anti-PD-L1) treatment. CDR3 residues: CASSKGVPYEQYF. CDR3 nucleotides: TGTGCCAGTAGTAAGGGGGTTCCCTACGAGCAGTACTTC.